Shown below are 19 T cell receptor beta chains from a single sample sequenced in a study of graft-versus-host responses after intestinal transplantation. Using immunoSEQ multiplex PCR, the repertoire was profiled, and TCRdb retains in-frame clones only, with some absent. This table has 6,600 or so clones, around a quarter appearing once. Irradiated stimulators labeled with violet dye, around 200,000 in number, were plated with around 200,000 CFSE-labeled responders. The material was alloreactive CD8+ T cells from a mixed lymphocyte reaction culture, obtained before transplantation. Noted subset: CFSE-low proliferating T cells sorted from roughly six-day pre-transplant mixed lymphocyte reaction (GvH or HvG direction). These receptors all come from a human patient who was an organ donor for intestinal transplantation.

The V and J genes are TRBV29-1 and TRBJ2-1; no clear D. The CDR3 has 13 amino acids. Germline assignment: CDR1 SQVTM and CDR2 ANQGSEA. Trimming stripped 7 bases from V and 6 bases from J, with 16 bases between. This chain's CDR3 is CSGFGDSVNEQFF. In DNA, the CDR3 is TGCAGCGGTTTTGGGGATTCGGTCAATGAGCAGTTCTTC.

As concerns this clone: The junction differs from germline at one of its ends, possibly a read error. J is TRBJ1-5 and V is TRBV28; D unresolved. This CDR3 comprises 19 residues. CDR1 and CDR2 (germline): MDHEN, SYDVKM. CDR3 coding DNA: TGTGCCAGCAGTTTTCTCCTTATTGGAAGGGATAATAGCAGTCAGCCCCAGCACTTT. It encodes CASSFLLIGRDNSSQPQHF.

This clone was seen once. The chain recombines TRBV11-3 with TRBJ2-1; 8 bases match TRBD2. Trimming cost V 2 bases and J 3 bases; bases outside gene matches: 12. Germline CDR1 reads SGHNT; CDR2 reads YENEEA. This CDR3 is 18 amino acids long. Here the CDR3 reads CASSLRSGSNLFYNEQFF. CDR3 bases: TGTGCCAGCAGCTTAAGAAGCGGGAGCAACCTTTTCTACAATGAGCAGTTCTTC.

The V and J genes are TRBV28 and TRBJ1-1, with D possibly TRBD1 on 6 matching bases. Germline V gene sequence: CDR1 MDHEN, CDR2 SYDVKM. The CDR3 runs 16 residues. V was trimmed by 5 bases and J by 1 base, leaving 17 bases between them. CDR3 residues: CASSRPLGHANTEAFF. CDR3 nucleotide sequence: TGTGCCAGCAGTAGGCCCTTGGGACATGCGAACACTGAAGCTTTCTTT. The full variable domain, in which reference TRBV28 and TRBJ1-1 provide the parts outside the CDR3, is DVKVTQSSRYLVKRTGEKVFLECVQDMDHENMFWYRQDPGLGLRLIYFSYDVKMKEKGDIPEGYSVSREKKERFSLILESASTNQTSMYLCASSRPLGHANTEAFFGQGTRLTVV.

The V call is TRBV10-1, the J call TRBJ2-3, with TRBD2 matching over 16 bases. CDR3 size: 16 residues. Trimming removed 6 bases from V and 4 bases from J; junction bases left unmatched: 4. The germline CDR1 and CDR2 sequences are WNHNN and SYGVQD (reference sequence). The CDR3 reads CASSGTSGREPDTQYF. The CDR3 DNA is TGCGCCAGCAGCGGGACTAGCGGGAGGGAGCCAGATACGCAGTATTTT.

In regard to this clone: A read error may explain this, as a much larger clone is one base away. The chain recombines TRBV27 with TRBJ2-7; 13 bases fit TRBD2. CDR1 is MNHEY, CDR2 SMNVEV, per germline (reference sequence). Trimming took 3 bases from V and 5 from J; bases not matched to a gene: 1. This CDR3 contains 14 residues. CDR3 protein: CASSFGTSGDEQYF. CDR3 DNA: TGTGCCAGCAGTTTCGGGACTAGCGGGGACGAGCAGTACTTC.

In this sample, this clone is medium-sized. The chain links TRBV6-5 to TRBJ1-1; a weak D match, TRBD1 (5 bases). In germline, CDR1 is MNHEY, CDR2 SVGAGI. The CDR3 is made up of 14 amino acids. V was cut by 2 bases and J by 5 bases, with 12 bases left in between. The CDR3 nucleotides read TGTGCCAGCAGTTACGCAGGGCCGGGGACTGAAGCTTTCTTT. Translation: CASSYAGPGTEAFF.

The V gene is TRBV27, the J gene TRBJ2-3; possible D gene TRBD1, 7 bases. V dropped 2 bases and J dropped 2 bases, with 17 bases sitting between them. From germline, CDR1 is MNHEY and CDR2 SMNVEV (reference sequence). The CDR3 totals 17 residues. CDR3 sequence: CASSLALGGGVTDTQYF. The DNA for the CDR3 is TGTGCCAGCAGTTTAGCCCTAGGGGGCGGGGTCACAGATACGCAGTATTTT.

This clone is deemed medium-sized (0.01 to 0.1%). The rearrangement links TRBV27 to TRBJ2-5; 7 positions agree with TRBD1. Germline V CDR1 and CDR2: MNHEY, SMNVEV (reference sequence). Trimming at V came to 3 bases and at J to 2 bases, leaving 9 bases not matched to a gene. CDR3 length: 16 amino acids. The CDR3: CASSLYGTALQETQYF. Here the CDR3 DNA reads TGTGCCAGCAGTTTGTATGGGACAGCCCTTCAAGAGACCCAGTACTTC.

The CDR3 coding sequence is TGTGCCAGCAGTCGGGACTTTTCGAACACCGGGGAGCTGTTTTTT. This sequence encodes CASSRDFSNTGELFF. The chain carries TRBV6-5 and TRBJ2-2, with D perhaps TRBD2 (6 bases). The CDR3 runs 15 residues. Trimming cost V 5 bases and J 0 bases, with 10 bases left between them. Germline V CDR1 and CDR2: MNHEY, SVGAGI.

This clone is labeled medium-sized. CDR3 in DNA: TGTGCCAGCAGCGCCACCGGGACAGGGACTGAAAAACTGTTTTTT. This gives the protein CASSATGTGTEKLFF. V is TRBV9 and J is TRBJ1-4; 9 nucleotides line up with TRBD1. Germline V gene data show CDR1 as SGDLS and CDR2 as YYNGEE. The trim removed 3 bases at V and 7 bases at J, leaving 7 bases unmatched. The CDR3 contains 15 residues.

The V and J genes are TRBV7-3 and TRBJ2-1, with TRBD2 matching 7 bases. Trimming took 4 bases from V and 0 from J; bases not matched to a gene: 9. This CDR3 has 17 residues. The germline V gene has CDR1 SGHTA and CDR2 FQGTGA. CDR3 DNA sequence: TGTGCCAGCAGCTCTGGACCTAGCGGCAGCTCCTACAATGAGCAGTTCTTC. Its protein is CASSSGPSGSSYNEQFF.

A few counts support this clone. V is TRBV11-2 and J is TRBJ2-7; possibly TRBD2 for D (5 bases). Germline-derived CDR1 and CDR2 are SGHAT and FQNNGV. V shed 1 base and J shed 6 bases, with 16 bases lying between them. The CDR3 has 15 amino acids. The CDR3 nucleotides are TGTGCCAGCAGCTTAGTGTTTCTAGGGAGCTCCGAGCAGTACTTC. Protein sequence: CASSLVFLGSSEQYF.

J is TRBJ2-5 and V is TRBV19, with TRBD1 matching over 9 bases. Germline CDR1 and CDR2: LNHDA and SQIVND (reference sequence). The CDR3 totals 13 residues. After removal of 8 bases from V and 3 bases from J, the junction contained 4 bases not matched to a gene. The CDR3 DNA reads TGTGCCAGTGGGACAGGGCTGAAAGAGACCCAGTACTTC. Translation: CASGTGLKETQYF.

The J gene is TRBJ2-6, the V gene TRBV5-2; the table's D call TRBD2 went unverified against the DNA. TRBV5-2 is a pseudogene. This CDR3 contains 18 residues. As DNA, the CDR3 is TGTGCCAGCAAAAATAGCAGAGGTACACAAAGTCGGGCCAACGTCCTGACTTTC. Its protein is CASKNSRGTQSRANVLTF.

A remark on this clone: This could be a read error, since a much larger clone is one nucleotide away. Here the CDR3 DNA reads TGTGCCAGCAGTTCGGACGCCCACACCGGGGAGCTGGTTTTT. This codes for CASSSDAHTGELVF. V is TRBV28 and J is TRBJ2-2; a possible D gene is TRBD2 (5 bases). From germline, CDR1 is MDHEN and CDR2 SYDVKM. There are 14 residues in the CDR3.

CDR3 amino acids: CASSLLTSEQYF. As DNA, the CDR3 is TGTGCCAGCAGCTTACTAACAAGCGAGCAGTACTTC. This chain uses TRBV7-6 with TRBJ2-7; D not resolved. This CDR3 has 12 amino acids. Germline assignment: CDR1 SGHVS and CDR2 FNYEAQ. Trimming pared 2 bases from V and 6 bases from J, leaving 8 bases between.

The rearrangement links TRBV6-5 to TRBJ1-6; maybe TRBD1 (5 bases). The germline V and J ends were trimmed by 0 bases and 5 bases, with 8 bases remaining between them. The germline gives CDR1 MNHEY, CDR2 SVGAGI. CDR3 size: 15 residues. The DNA of the CDR3 is TGTGCCAGCAGTTACTCGACAGAAAATAATTCACCCCTCCACTTT. It encodes CASSYSTENNSPLHF.

With regard to this clone: An end of the junction does not agree with germline; a read error may underlie this. The chain links TRBV7-7 to TRBJ2-5; 7 nucleotides align to TRBD2. The end of the DNA aligns better with TRBJ2-7, so the J call may be wrong. This CDR3 has 13 residues. The germline CDR1 and CDR2 sequences are SSHAT and FNYEAQ (reference sequence). CDR3 loop: CASSPGLPYEQYF. CDR3 DNA sequence: TGTGCTAGCAGTCCGGGACTACCCTACGAGCAGTACTTC.